This T cell receptor (beta chain) is from a study of radiotherapy plus CTLA-4 blockade in lung cancer. Germline values: CDR1 MRHNA, CDR2 SNTAGT. The CDR3 runs 17 residues. V shed 6 bases, J shed 0 bases, and the junction held 8 bases outside the gene matches. Sequencing was performed with immunoSEQ multiplex PCR; in TCRdb, only in-frame clones are kept and a portion is missing. The sample has over 30,000 clones, 60% to 80% seen once. The sequence came from a human donor with non-small cell lung cancer that progressed on radiotherapy plus ipilimumab. Material: peripheral blood, obtained from a patient treated with radiotherapy plus ipilimumab. The chain combines TRBV6-4 with TRBJ1-3; the match to TRBD1 covers 10 bases. CDR3 nucleotide sequence: TGTGCCAGCAGCGGCGGGACAGGGGCTTCCTCTGGAAACACCATATATTTT. Translation: CASSGGTGASSGNTIYF.